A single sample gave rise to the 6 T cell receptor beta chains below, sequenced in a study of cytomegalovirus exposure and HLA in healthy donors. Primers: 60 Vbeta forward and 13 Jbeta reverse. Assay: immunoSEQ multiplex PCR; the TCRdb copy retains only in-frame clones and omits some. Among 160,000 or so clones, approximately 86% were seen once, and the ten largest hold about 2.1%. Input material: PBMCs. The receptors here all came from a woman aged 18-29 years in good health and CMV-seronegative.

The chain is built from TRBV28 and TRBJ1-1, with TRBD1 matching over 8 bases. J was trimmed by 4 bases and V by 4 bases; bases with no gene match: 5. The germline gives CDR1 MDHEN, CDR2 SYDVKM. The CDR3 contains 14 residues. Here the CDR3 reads CASSSPTGVTEAFF. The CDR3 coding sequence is TGTGCCAGCAGTTCCCCGACAGGGGTCACTGAAGCTTTCTTT.

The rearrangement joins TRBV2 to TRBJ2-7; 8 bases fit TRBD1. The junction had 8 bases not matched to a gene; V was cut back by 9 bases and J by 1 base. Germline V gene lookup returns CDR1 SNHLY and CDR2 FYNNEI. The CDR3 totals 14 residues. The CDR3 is CARSGTGPSYEQYF. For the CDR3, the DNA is TGTGCCAGGTCCGGGACAGGACCATCCTACGAGCAGTACTTC.

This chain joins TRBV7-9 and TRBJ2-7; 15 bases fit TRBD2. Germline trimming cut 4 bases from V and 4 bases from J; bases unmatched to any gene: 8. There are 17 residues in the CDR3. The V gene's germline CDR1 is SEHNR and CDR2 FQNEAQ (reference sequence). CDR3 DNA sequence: TGTGCCAGCAGCTCTGATCGAGGGACTAGCGGGGGGTACGAGCAGTACTTC. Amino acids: CASSSDRGTSGGYEQYF.

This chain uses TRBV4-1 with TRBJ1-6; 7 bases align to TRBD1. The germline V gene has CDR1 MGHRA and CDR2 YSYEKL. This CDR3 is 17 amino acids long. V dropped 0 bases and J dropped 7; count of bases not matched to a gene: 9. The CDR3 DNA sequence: TGCGCCAGCAGCCAAGAAGGGCCGGGCAGGGGGAATTCACCCCTCCACTTT. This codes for CASSQEGPGRGNSPLHF.

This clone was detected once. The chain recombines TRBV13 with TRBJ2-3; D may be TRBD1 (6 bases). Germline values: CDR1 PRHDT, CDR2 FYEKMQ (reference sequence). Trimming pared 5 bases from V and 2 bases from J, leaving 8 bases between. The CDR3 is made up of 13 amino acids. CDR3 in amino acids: CASSLGATDTQYF. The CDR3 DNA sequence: TGTGCCAGCAGCCTGGGGGCCACAGATACGCAGTATTTT.

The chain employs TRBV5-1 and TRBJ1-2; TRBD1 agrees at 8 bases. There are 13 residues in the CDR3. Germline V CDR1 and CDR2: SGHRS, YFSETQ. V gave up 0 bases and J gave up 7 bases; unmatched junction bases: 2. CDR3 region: CASSLAGTGGYTF. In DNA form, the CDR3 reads TGCGCCAGCAGCTTGGCGGGGACAGGTGGCTACACCTTC.